The 14 T cell receptor beta chains below were found in one sample sequenced in a study of cytomegalovirus exposure and HLA in healthy donors. Amplification used 60 Vbeta primers and 13 Jbeta primers. Sequencing was performed with immunoSEQ multiplex PCR; in TCRdb, only in-frame clones are kept and a portion is missing. This sample carries some 120,000 clones, 60% to 85% of them seen once, and the ten largest clones take about 3%. The sequenced sample was PBMCs. The source is a man aged 25 to 40 in good health and CMV-seronegative.

This clone was seen a few times. The rearrangement joins TRBV30 to TRBJ2-7; D is possibly TRBD1 (7 bases). Trimming took 4 bases from V and 3 from J, leaving 13 bases between them. There are 13 residues in the CDR3. Germline-derived CDR1 and CDR2 are GTSNPN and SVGIG (reference sequence). The CDR3 here is CAWTSGGIYEQYF. In DNA form, the CDR3 reads TGTGCCTGGACCTCAGGGGGGATCTACGAGCAGTACTTC.

The J gene is TRBJ2-3, the V gene TRBV19, with D maybe TRBD1 (6 bases). V was trimmed by 5 bases and J by 4 bases, leaving 13 bases between them. This CDR3 has 14 amino acids. Germline V gene sequence: CDR1 LNHDA, CDR2 SQIVND (reference sequence). The CDR3 DNA is TGTGCCAGTAGTCAGGGGACAATAGCAGATACGCAGTATTTT. Translating gives CASSQGTIADTQYF. Variable domain in full (rest from reference TRBV19 and TRBJ2-3): DGGITQSPKYLFRKEGQNVTLSCEQNLNHDAMYWYRQDPGQGLRLIYYSQIVNDFQKGDIAEGYSVSREKKESFPLTVTSAQKNPTAFYLCASSQGTIADTQYFGPGTRLTVL.

The chain links TRBV7-2 to TRBJ2-4; possible D gene TRBD1, 5 bases. The CDR3 has 12 residues. Germline V lookup: CDR1 SGHTA, CDR2 FQGNSA. V lost 1 base to trimming and J lost 10 bases, with 8 bases between them. The CDR3 sequence: CASSLEGPIQYF. The DNA for the CDR3 is TGTGCCAGCAGCTTAGAGGGGCCTATTCAGTACTTC.

This clone came up a few times. The chain is built from TRBV7-9 and TRBJ1-1, with D possibly matching TRBD1 (5 bases). The CDR3 runs to 12 residues. Between the trimmed V and J ends, which lost 1 base and 6 bases, there was a span of 6 bases. Germline V gene sequence: CDR1 SEHNR, CDR2 FQNEAQ (reference sequence). The CDR3 nucleotides are TGTGCCAGCAGCTTAGGCAGGGCTGAAGCTTTCTTT. Its translation is CASSLGRAEAFF.

The rearrangement joins TRBV18 to TRBJ2-3, with 7 positions matching TRBD2. V lost 3 bases, J lost 0 bases, and 3 bases stayed unmatched. Per germline, CDR1 KGHSH and CDR2 LQKENI. CDR3 length: 15 residues. As DNA, the CDR3 is TGTGCCAGCTCACCCACGACTAGCAGCACAGATACGCAGTATTTT. It is translated as CASSPTTSSTDTQYF. Full variable domain (outside the CDR3, taken from reference TRBV18 and TRBJ2-3): NAGVMQNPRHLVRRRGQEARLRCSPMKGHSHVYWYRQLPEEGLKFMVYLQKENIIDESGMPKERFSAEFPKEGPSILRIQQVVRGDSAAYFCASSPTTSSTDTQYFGPGTRLTVL.

In this sample, this clone turned up once. The chain carries TRBV6-6 and TRBJ2-1; D ambiguous. The CDR3 spans 15 residues. Germline CDR1 and CDR2: MNHNY and SVGAGI (reference sequence). Trimming cost V 6 bases and J 1 base, with 13 bases left between them. Written as DNA, the CDR3 is TGTGCCAGCAGCACCGGCAGGCCATCCTACAATGAGCAGTTCTTC. Translated, it gives CASSTGRPSYNEQFF.

The chain recombines TRBV19 with TRBJ2-7, with D perhaps matching TRBD2 (5 bases). The length of the CDR3 is 14 residues. Germline-derived CDR1 and CDR2 are LNHDA and SQIVND (reference sequence). The V gene lost 6 bases and the J gene lost 4 bases, with 16 bases spanning the gap. The CDR3 bases are TGTGCCAGTAGCCTGCGGACGCCGGGGTACGAGCAGTACTTC. Protein: CASSLRTPGYEQYF. Complete variable domain (other parts from reference TRBV19 and TRBJ2-7): DGGITQSPKYLFRKEGQNVTLSCEQNLNHDAMYWYRQDPGQGLRLIYYSQIVNDFQKGDIAEGYSVSREKKESFPLTVTSAQKNPTAFYLCASSLRTPGYEQYFGPGTRLTVT.

In this sample, this clone turned up a few times. Written as DNA, the CDR3 is TGTGCCAGCAGTGACTCGCCGGGACAGGGGACCGGGGAGCTGTTTTTT. The encoded protein is CASSDSPGQGTGELFF. The J gene is TRBJ2-2, the V gene TRBV6-4, with TRBD1 identical over 10 bases. The CDR3 has 16 residues. V lost 0 bases, J lost 5 bases, and 3 bases stayed unmatched. Germline CDR1 MRHNA, CDR2 SNTAGT.

This rearrangement joins TRBV6-6 to TRBJ1-3, with D unresolved. The CDR3 covers 16 residues. Between the trimmed V and J ends, which lost 8 bases and 0 bases, there was a span of 17 bases. Per germline, CDR1 MNHNY and CDR2 SVGAGI (reference sequence). CDR3 sequence: CASSNGGVHSGNTIYF. In nucleotides, the CDR3 is TGTGCCAGCTCCAATGGCGGCGTCCACTCTGGAAACACCATATATTTT.

The V call is TRBV9, the J call TRBJ2-1; TRBD2 matches 7 bases. The length of the CDR3 is 13 residues. Trimming cost V 4 bases and J 7 bases; bases outside gene matches: 5. Germline lookup yields CDR1 SGDLS and CDR2 YYNGEE. The CDR3 DNA reads as TGTGCCAGCAGCCTAGGTAGCGGGAATGAGCAGTTCTTC. It codes for CASSLGSGNEQFF. The whole variable domain, filled in from reference TRBV9 and TRBJ2-1, reads DSGVTQTPKHLITATGQRVTLRCSPRSGDLSVYWYQQSLDQGLQFLIQYYNGEERAKGNILERFSAQQFPDLHSELNLSSLELGDSALYFCASSLGSGNEQFFGPGTRLTVL.

The chain couples TRBV29-1 to TRBJ1-5, with 7 bases lining up with TRBD1. Unmatched junction bases numbered 7, after V lost 3 bases and J lost 5 bases. Germline values: CDR1 SQVTM, CDR2 ANQGSEA. The CDR3 covers 14 residues. CDR3 amino acids: CSVEGDREDQPQHF. CDR3 bases: TGCAGCGTTGAGGGAGACAGGGAAGATCAGCCCCAGCATTTT.

This chain joins TRBV4-1 and TRBJ1-1, with 9 nucleotides matching TRBD1. With V trimmed by 3 bases and J by 4 bases, 9 bases remained unmatched. The CDR3 covers 16 residues. The germline gives CDR1 MGHRA, CDR2 YSYEKL. The CDR3 bases are TGCGCCAGCAGCCACTCCGGGACAGGGTTAGGCACTGAAGCTTTCTTT. It is translated as CASSHSGTGLGTEAFF.

Comment on this clone: One end of the junction fails to match germline, which may point to a read error. V and J are TRBV15 and TRBJ2-2, with 10 nucleotides matching TRBD2. The CDR3 is 15 residues long. The V gene's germline CDR1 is LNHNV and CDR2 YYDKDF (reference sequence). CDR3 DNA sequence: TGTGCCACCACCAGAGAACTAGCGGGATCCGGGGAGCTGTTTTTT. This gives the protein CATTRELAGSGELFF.

By share, this clone ranks as medium-sized (0.01 to 0.1%). The rearrangement uses TRBV4-1 and TRBJ2-2, with 8 bases fitting TRBD2. This CDR3 has 16 amino acids. Losses at the gene ends were 5 bases for V and 0 bases for J; bases not matched to a gene: 5. Germline CDR1 reads MGHRA; CDR2 reads YSYEKL. The chain's CDR3 is CASSGSSGSNTGELFF. CDR3 coding DNA: TGCGCCAGCAGCGGATCTAGCGGGTCGAACACCGGGGAGCTGTTTTTT.